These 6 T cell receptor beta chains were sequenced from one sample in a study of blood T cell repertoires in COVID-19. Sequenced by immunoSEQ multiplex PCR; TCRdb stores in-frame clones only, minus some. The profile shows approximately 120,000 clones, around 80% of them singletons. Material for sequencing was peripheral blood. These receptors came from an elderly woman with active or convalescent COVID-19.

CDR3 sequence (DNA): TGTGCCAGCAGCCCCGACTCTAGCGGGCACAACCCCTACGAGCAGTACTTC. Its translation is CASSPDSSGHNPYEQYF. The rearrangement links TRBV28 to TRBJ2-7; TRBD2 matches 8 bases. This CDR3 spans 17 amino acids. Trimming cost V 6 bases and J 2 bases; bases outside gene matches: 15. Germline V gene lookup returns CDR1 MDHEN and CDR2 SYDVKM. The full variable domain, with the rest looked up from reference TRBV28 and TRBJ2-7, is DVKVTQSSRYLVKRTGEKVFLECVQDMDHENMFWYRQDPGLGLRLIYFSYDVKMKEKGDIPEGYSVSREKKERFSLILESASTNQTSMYLCASSPDSSGHNPYEQYFGPGTRLTVT.

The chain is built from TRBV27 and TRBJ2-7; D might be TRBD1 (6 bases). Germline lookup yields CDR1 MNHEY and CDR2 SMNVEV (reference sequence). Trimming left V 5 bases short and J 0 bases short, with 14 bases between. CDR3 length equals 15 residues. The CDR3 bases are TGTGCCAGCAGTAGGACCGGGACACTCTCCTACGAGCAGTACTTC. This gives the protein CASSRTGTLSYEQYF.

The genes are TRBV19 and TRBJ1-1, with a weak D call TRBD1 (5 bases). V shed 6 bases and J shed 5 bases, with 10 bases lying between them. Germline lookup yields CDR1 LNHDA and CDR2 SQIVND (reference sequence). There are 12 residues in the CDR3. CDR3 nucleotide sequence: TGTGCCAGTAGGAACAGGATGACTGAAGCTTTCTTT. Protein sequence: CASRNRMTEAFF.

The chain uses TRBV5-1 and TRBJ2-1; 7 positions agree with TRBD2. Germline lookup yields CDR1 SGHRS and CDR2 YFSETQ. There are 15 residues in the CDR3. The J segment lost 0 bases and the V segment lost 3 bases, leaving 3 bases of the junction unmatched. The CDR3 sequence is CASSSGTISYNEQFF. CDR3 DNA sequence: TGCGCCAGCAGCTCCGGGACTATCTCCTACAATGAGCAGTTCTTC.

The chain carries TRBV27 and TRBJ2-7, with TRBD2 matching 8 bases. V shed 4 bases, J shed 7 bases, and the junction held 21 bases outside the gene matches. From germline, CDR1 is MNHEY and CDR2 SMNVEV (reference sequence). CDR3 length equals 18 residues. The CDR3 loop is CASSSAPATGGPLREQYF. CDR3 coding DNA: TGTGCCAGCAGTTCCGCGCCCGCTACGGGAGGGCCTCTTAGAGAGCAGTACTTC.

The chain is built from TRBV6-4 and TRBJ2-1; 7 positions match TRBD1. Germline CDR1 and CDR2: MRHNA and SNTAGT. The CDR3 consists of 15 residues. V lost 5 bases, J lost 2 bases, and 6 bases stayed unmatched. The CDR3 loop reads CASSTTGATYNEQFF. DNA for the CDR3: TGTGCCAGCAGTACCACAGGGGCGACCTACAATGAGCAGTTCTTC.